This T cell receptor beta chain emerged from a study of CD8 T cells in ankylosing spondylitis. Regarding the study as a whole: Disease-linked clones were reportedly significantly enriched in matched ankylosing spondylitis synovial fluid.

Using quantitative 5'-RACE with molecular barcodes, the authors made TCR beta libraries. Each CDR3 protein gets one entry after TCRdb re-called the 5' RACE reads with MiXCR. The sample carries about 96,000 distinct CDR3 sequences, around 30% recorded once. This clonotype was observed a handful of times. Its antigen is currently unknown. The V gene's germline CDR1 is MNHEY and CDR2 SMNVEV (reference sequence). The CDR3 totals 14 residues. With V trimmed by 6 bases and J by 7 bases, 8 bases remained unmatched. The receptor's source is a male donor with ankylosing spondylitis or in good health (not recorded which). The chain recombines TRBV27 with TRBJ2-2; TRBD1 matches 7 bases. Sample: blood, either unsorted or a sorted T cell fraction (not recorded which). DNA for the CDR3: TGTGCCAGCAGCCAAGACAGGGATCACGGGGAGCTGTTTTTT. It encodes CASSQDRDHGELFF.